The 9 T cell receptor beta chains below were found in one sample sequenced in a study of blood T cell repertoires in COVID-19. Clones were sequenced by immunoSEQ multiplex PCR, and TCRdb holds only the in-frame ones, with some missing. The table shows about 170,000 clones, with roughly nine tenths occurring only once. The material sequenced was peripheral blood. The source is a man between 60 and 75 years old with acute or convalescent COVID-19.

V gene TRBV15 combines with J gene TRBJ1-6; TRBD1 is a possible D gene (5 bases). Trimming cost V 2 bases and J 0 bases, with 14 bases left between them. Germline CDR1 is LNHNV and CDR2 is YYDKDF (reference sequence). The CDR3 has 18 residues. In DNA form, the CDR3 reads TGTGCCACCAGCAGACCGGTTAGGGGCGTCTCCTATAATTCACCCCTCCACTTT. Translated, it gives CATSRPVRGVSYNSPLHF. The full variable domain, rest sourced from reference TRBV15 and TRBJ1-6, is DAMVIQNPRYQVTQFGKPVTLSCSQTLNHNVMYWYQQKSSQAPKLLFHYYDKDFNNEADTPDNFQSRRPNTSFCFLDIRSPGLGDTAMYLCATSRPVRGVSYNSPLHFGNGTRLTVT.

The chain uses TRBV27 and TRBJ2-5; D is unresolved. V lost 2 bases, J lost 4 bases, and 14 bases lay in between. The germline V gene encodes CDR1 MNHEY and CDR2 SMNVEV (reference sequence). This CDR3 contains 15 residues. CDR3 nucleotides: TGTGCCAGCAGTTTAACTCCGTACCGACTAGAGACCCAGTACTTC. Protein sequence: CASSLTPYRLETQYF.

This clone was picked up one time. The chain employs TRBV6-5 and TRBJ1-2, with TRBD1 matching 7 bases. CDR1 MNHEY and CDR2 SVGAGI come from the germline V gene. The CDR3 extends over 13 amino acids. With V trimmed by 10 bases and J by 3 bases, 8 bases remained unmatched. The CDR3 DNA follows: TGTGCCACCCGGGACAGCGATCACTATGGCTACACCTTC. Encoded protein: CATRDSDHYGYTF.

The chain uses TRBV5-1 and TRBJ2-7; perhaps TRBD1 as D (5 bases). The CDR3 extends over 15 amino acids. The V gene lost 0 bases and the J gene lost 3 bases, with 13 bases spanning the gap. Germline V CDR1 and CDR2: SGHRS, YFSETQ. This chain's CDR3 is CASSLGAGLYYEQYF. The CDR3 DNA is TGCGCCAGCAGCTTGGGCGCAGGGTTGTACTACGAGCAGTACTTC.

The rearrangement links TRBV2 to TRBJ2-1, with TRBD2 matching over 13 bases. The CDR3 extends over 20 amino acids. With V trimmed by 0 bases and J by 3 bases, 11 bases remained unmatched. Germline V gene sequence: CDR1 SNHLY, CDR2 FYNNEI. For the CDR3, the DNA is TGTGCCAGCAGTGAAGCGCCCGGACTAGCGGGAGCGGTGGACTACAATGAGCAGTTCTTC. It specifies CASSEAPGLAGAVDYNEQFF.

V gene TRBV7-9 combines with J gene TRBJ1-5, with TRBD1 as a possible D gene (5 bases). The germline CDR1 and CDR2 sequences are SEHNR and FQNEAQ (reference sequence). V lost 3 bases and J 6 bases, leaving 6 bases between the germline ends. The CDR3 is 12 amino acids. The CDR3 spells CASSFGGQPQHF. The CDR3 DNA is TGTGCCAGCAGCTTCGGGGGTCAGCCCCAGCATTTT.

The chain combines TRBV2 with TRBJ1-5; D unresolved. The CDR3 has 12 residues. CDR1 SNHLY and CDR2 FYNNEI come from the germline V gene. The ends were cut back, 8 bases at V and 1 base at J, with 6 bases in the middle. This CDR3 is CASRGSNQPQHF. The CDR3 nucleotides are TGTGCCAGCCGAGGAAGCAATCAGCCCCAGCATTTT. Complete variable domain (other parts from reference TRBV2 and TRBJ1-5): EPEVTQTPSHQVTQMGQEVILRCVPISNHLYFYWYRQILGQKVEFLVSFYNNEISEKSEIFDDQFSVERPDGSNFTLKIRSTKLEDSAMYFCASRGSNQPQHFGDGTRLSIL.

This clone was counted between two and nine times. The rearrangement links TRBV6-2 or TRBV6-3 to TRBJ2-7; weak D call: TRBD2 (5 bases). The V end lost 6 bases, the J end lost 1 base, and 13 bases lay between the germline ends. The CDR3 runs 14 residues. Germline V lookup: CDR1 MNHEY, CDR2 SVGEGT. The CDR3 DNA follows: TGTGCCAGCAGCGACCCCGGGATGTCCTACGAGCAGTACTTC. It is translated as CASSDPGMSYEQYF.

The V and J genes are TRBV19 and TRBJ2-1; 9 bases are a match to TRBD2. With 5 bases clipped from V and 2 bases from J, the junction kept 16 bases outside the gene matches. This CDR3 has 19 residues. The V gene's germline CDR1 is LNHDA and CDR2 SQIVND (reference sequence). CDR3 region: CASSPPAQLAGTPYNEQFF. The DNA of the CDR3 is TGTGCCAGTAGTCCCCCTGCTCAGCTAGCGGGGACCCCCTACAATGAGCAGTTCTTC.